The 11 T cell receptor beta chains presented below share a single source sample, sequenced in a study of patients and donors after allogeneic stem cell transplantation. TCRdb passed the RT-PCR reads through MiXCR, listing each CDR3 protein once. The repertoire holds over 400,000 distinct CDR3 sequences, with approximately 16% as singletons. Sequencing was performed on blood, either unsorted or a sorted T cell fraction (not recorded which). The source of these receptors is a human donor who was either an allogeneic HSCT recipient or a stem cell or donor lymphocyte infusion donor (not recorded which). It is not recorded whose cells these are; they may come from a transplant donor.

This clonotype appeared many times. The chain employs TRBV10-3 and TRBJ2-1; D call uncertain. The CDR3 sequence is 11 residues long. V lost 6 bases and J lost 5, with 5 bases in between. Per germline, CDR1 ENHRY and CDR2 SYGVKD. Here the CDR3 DNA reads TGTGCCATCAGCTTAGACAATGAGCAGTTCTTC. Encoded protein: CAISLDNEQFF.

The chain is built from TRBV11-3 and TRBJ2-5; D is undetermined. The V end was cut by 1 base, the J end by 4 bases, with 7 bases between. From germline, CDR1 is SGHNT and CDR2 YENEEA. CDR3 length equals 13 residues. The CDR3 loop reads CASSLVWGETQYF. CDR3 coding DNA: TGTGCCAGCAGCTTAGTTTGGGGAGAGACCCAGTACTTC.

To note about this clonotype: This likely comes from a read error, as the CDR3 has no conserved phenylalanine or tryptophan at its end. The chain uses TRBV7-9 and TRBJ2-5; D not certain. Looked up from germline, CDR1 is SEHNR and CDR2 is FQNEAQ (reference sequence). V was trimmed by 5 bases and J by 0 bases, leaving 19 bases between them. This CDR3 is 17 amino acids long. CDR3 in DNA: TGTGCCAGCAGCCGCCCTCTAGAGCGACCTAACCAAGAGACCCAGTACTCC. Protein: CASSRPLERPNQETQYS.

The chain links TRBV11-3 to TRBJ1-1; the D gene is possibly TRBD1 (6 bases). The V gene lost 2 bases and the J gene lost 5 bases, with 15 bases spanning the gap. Germline V gene data show CDR1 as SGHNT and CDR2 as YENEEA. This CDR3 is built from 15 residues. The CDR3 is CASSLRPGAGTEAFF. The CDR3 bases are TGTGCCAGCAGCTTAAGACCGGGGGCAGGGACTGAAGCTTTCTTT.

The chain employs TRBV20-1 and TRBJ2-5; D is unclear. Germline V CDR1 and CDR2: DFQATT, SNEGSKA (reference sequence). The length of the CDR3 is 13 residues. With 2 bases removed from V and 4 bases from J, the gap between germline ends came to 11 bases. The CDR3 DNA sequence: TGCAGTGCTAGAATACCAGCTACAGAGACCCAGTACTTC. It codes for CSARIPATETQYF.

Many counts were recorded for this clonotype. The chain joins TRBV6-6 to TRBJ1-5; D may be TRBD1 (5 bases). CDR1 and CDR2 (germline): MNHNY, SVGAGI (reference sequence). V lost 7 bases and J lost 7, with 11 bases in between. CDR3 length equals 12 residues. The CDR3: CASNRGDQPQHF. The CDR3 nucleotides are TGTGCCAGCAACCGCGGGGACCAGCCCCAGCATTTT.

This clonotype was seen only a few times. The chain is built from TRBV7-3 and TRBJ1-2; TRBD1 matches at 8 bases. V dropped 0 bases and J dropped 7; count of bases not matched to a gene: 1. This CDR3 has 13 residues. The germline V gene encodes CDR1 SGHTA and CDR2 FQGTGA. The CDR3 DNA reads as TGTGCCAGCAGCTTAACCCAGGGGGCTGGCTACACCTTC. Amino acid sequence: CASSLTQGAGYTF.

Only a few counts were recorded for this clonotype. This sequence joins TRBV20-1 and TRBJ2-2; weak D call: TRBD1 (6 bases). This CDR3 has 12 residues. Trimming shortened V by 6 bases and J by 8 bases, and 13 bases separated the two germline ends. Per germline, CDR1 DFQATT and CDR2 SNEGSKA (reference sequence). The DNA for the CDR3 is TGCAGTGCCGGACAGACCCGGGGGGAGCTGTTTTTT. This encodes CSAGQTRGELFF.

The gene calls are TRBV19 and TRBJ1-4; no clear D gene. With 5 bases removed from V and 7 bases from J, the gap between germline ends came to 5 bases. Germline V gene sequence: CDR1 LNHDA, CDR2 SQIVND (reference sequence). The CDR3 sequence is 11 residues long. The CDR3 here is CASSVGEKLFF. CDR3 nucleotides: TGTGCCAGTAGTGTCGGTGAAAAACTGTTTTTT.

This chain joins TRBV4-3 and TRBJ2-5, with D tentatively TRBD2 (5 bases). The CDR3 totals 20 residues. V lost 1 base and J lost 5, with 29 bases in between. In germline, CDR1 is LGHNA, CDR2 YSLEER. CDR3 DNA sequence: TGCGCCAGCAGCCAAGGTTTCGGAGACGGAAATACGGGATTGAAGGAGACCCAGTACTTC. The encoded protein is CASSQGFGDGNTGLKETQYF.

This clonotype turned up a few times. The chain employs TRBV5-5 and TRBJ2-7; 9 bases align to TRBD2. The CDR3 length is 16 residues. Germline CDR1 is SGHKS and CDR2 is YYEKEE (reference sequence). Trimming cost V 4 bases and J 0 bases; bases outside gene matches: 8. The CDR3: CASSPGLASSSYEQYF. CDR3 DNA sequence: TGTGCCAGCAGCCCCGGACTAGCGAGTAGCTCCTACGAGCAGTACTTC.